One sample yielded the 17 T cell receptor beta chains listed below, sequenced in a study of T cell repertoires in cytomegalovirus infection. One entry per CDR3 protein results from TCRdb running MiXCR on the reads. The sample yields around 200,000 distinct CDR3 sequences, approximately 18% seen once. Sequencing was done on a sample of CD8+ T cells from PBMCs. The receptors come from a human donor in good health (CMV status not recorded). Some clones in this sample may be carry-over from other donors' samples.

The chain couples TRBV6-6 to TRBJ2-3, with 12 bases identical to TRBD2. Per the germline V gene, CDR1 is MNHNY and CDR2 is SVGAGI (reference sequence). The CDR3 length is 17 residues. V shed 6 bases, J shed 5 bases, and the junction held 12 bases outside the gene matches. CDR3 region: CASRPSPSGGAGDTQYF. The CDR3 DNA follows: TGTGCCAGCAGGCCCAGTCCTAGCGGGGGGGCTGGAGATACGCAGTATTTT.

The chain employs TRBV5-1 and TRBJ2-5; D unclear. Germline V gives CDR1 SGHRS, CDR2 YFSETQ. The length of the CDR3 is 15 residues. V dropped 4 bases and J dropped 0 bases, with 13 bases sitting between them. Written as DNA, the CDR3 is TGCGCCAGCAGCCCGATAGGAAGTGACCAAGAGACCCAGTACTTC. Its translation: CASSPIGSDQETQYF.

The chain links TRBV2 to TRBJ2-7, with TRBD1 identical over 10 bases. The CDR3 sequence is 16 residues long. Unmatched junction bases numbered 12, after V lost 4 bases and J lost 6 bases. CDR1 SNHLY and CDR2 FYNNEI come from the germline V gene. CDR3 sequence reads: CASSGPGQGFVSEQYF. As DNA, the CDR3 is TGTGCCAGCAGTGGGCCGGGACAGGGGTTTGTAAGCGAGCAGTACTTC.

There are a few counts of this clonotype. In nucleotides, the CDR3 is TGTGCCAGCAGCATGCCGGGACAGACCTACGAGCAGTACTTC. It encodes CASSMPGQTYEQYF. The chain uses TRBV7-9 and TRBJ2-7; 7 bases map to TRBD1. After removal of 5 bases from V and 2 bases from J, the junction contained 6 bases not matched to a gene. The CDR3 loop spans 14 amino acids. Germline V gives CDR1 SEHNR, CDR2 FQNEAQ (reference sequence).

This clonotype was observed a handful of times. The rearrangement links TRBV7-2 to TRBJ1-1, with D perhaps matching TRBD1 (5 bases). Trimming took 1 base from V and 0 from J, leaving 12 bases between them. In germline, CDR1 is SGHTA, CDR2 FQGNSA. CDR3 length equals 16 residues. Written as DNA, the CDR3 is TGTGCCAGCAGCTTAGGAGGGGCCCACATGAACACTGAAGCTTTCTTT. Protein sequence: CASSLGGAHMNTEAFF.

This clonotype was observed a few times. The chain couples TRBV28 to TRBJ1-3; D gene uncertain. The germline V gene has CDR1 MDHEN and CDR2 SYDVKM. Trimming cost V 3 bases and J 0 bases, with 12 bases left between them. This CDR3 is 16 amino acids long. The DNA for the CDR3 is TGTGCCAGCAGTTTGATCCGGATGAGCTCTGGAAACACCATATATTTT. Translation gives CASSLIRMSSGNTIYF. The full variable domain, completed using reference TRBV28 and TRBJ1-3, is DVKVTQSSRYLVKRTGEKVFLECVQDMDHENMFWYRQDPGLGLRLIYFSYDVKMKEKGDIPEGYSVSREKKERFSLILESASTNQTSMYLCASSLIRMSSGNTIYFGEGSWLTVV.

The chain couples TRBV20-1 to TRBJ2-3; D not certain. The CDR3 spans 13 residues. Germline values: CDR1 DFQATT, CDR2 SNEGSKA (reference sequence). Trimming left V 1 base short and J 11 bases short, with 16 bases between. The CDR3 DNA reads as TGCAGTGCTAGAGGTGCGGACCTCATCTTGCAGTATTTT. Amino acids: CSARGADLILQYF.

This clonotype was counted many times. The CDR3 spells CASSSDRYDTGELFF. In DNA form, the CDR3 reads TGTGCCAGCAGCTCGGACAGATACGACACCGGGGAGCTGTTTTTT. The V call is TRBV7-8, the J call TRBJ2-2; tentative D call: TRBD1 (6 bases). The germline V and J ends were trimmed by 4 bases and 3 bases, with 12 bases remaining between them. Germline assignment: CDR1 SGHVS and CDR2 FQNEAQ. CDR3 size: 15 residues.

The rearrangement joins TRBV14 to TRBJ1-4, with 7 bases lining up with TRBD1. Germline V CDR1 and CDR2: SGHDN, FVKESK. V lost 1 base to trimming and J lost 2 bases; unmatched junction nucleotides: 1. The CDR3 runs 15 residues. CDR3 bases: TGTGCCAGCAGCCAAGCCAGGGGGACTAATGAAAAACTGTTTTTT. Amino acids: CASSQARGTNEKLFF.

This clonotype was picked up a small number of times. The chain is built from TRBV5-6 and TRBJ1-1; TRBD1 aligns across 7 bases. The CDR3 sequence is 15 residues long. Germline lookup yields CDR1 SGHDT and CDR2 YYEEEE. Trimming cost V 4 bases and J 0 bases; bases outside gene matches: 6. CDR3 protein: CASSPAGQLNTEAFF. In DNA, the CDR3 is TGTGCCAGCAGCCCTGCGGGACAGCTGAACACTGAAGCTTTCTTT.

The rearrangement joins TRBV29-1 to TRBJ1-2; D might be TRBD1 (5 bases). The V and J ends lost 5 bases and 7 bases respectively, with 17 bases between them. The CDR3 consists of 13 residues. Germline V gene data show CDR1 as SQVTM and CDR2 as ANQGSEA. CDR3: CSVLSGTQSGYTF. The CDR3, as DNA: TGCAGCGTTCTATCCGGGACTCAAAGTGGCTACACCTTC.

This clonotype was counted a few times. V usage is TRBV7-8 and J usage is TRBJ1-4; 8 positions agree with TRBD1. The CDR3 has 14 amino acids. Germline loops: CDR1 SGHVS, CDR2 FQNEAQ. V gave up 4 bases and J gave up 12 bases; unmatched junction bases: 10. The CDR3 DNA is TGTGCCAGCAGCTCCGTCAGGGGGCAAGGAGAACTGTTTTTT. Translation gives CASSSVRGQGELFF.

V is TRBV20-1 and J is TRBJ2-1; D is uncertain. Germline lookup yields CDR1 DFQATT and CDR2 SNEGSKA (reference sequence). There are 12 residues in the CDR3. Trimming removed 4 bases from V and 5 bases from J, with 9 bases in between. CDR3 amino acids: CSAIEDHNEQFF. DNA for the CDR3: TGCAGTGCTATCGAGGACCACAATGAGCAGTTCTTC.

The rearrangement links TRBV7-6 to TRBJ2-1, with 7 bases identical to TRBD2. The ends lost 4 bases at V and 2 bases at J; junction bases unmatched: 8. The CDR3 extends over 16 amino acids. In germline, CDR1 is SGHVS, CDR2 FNYEAQ. CDR3 protein: CASSSNRDYTYNEQFF. In DNA form, the CDR3 reads TGTGCCAGCAGCTCGAACCGGGACTACACCTACAATGAGCAGTTCTTC.

In its sample, this clonotype was seen a few times. J is TRBJ2-1 and V is TRBV2; 7 bases agree with TRBD1. The CDR3 sequence is 16 residues long. Germline trimming cut 5 bases from V and 0 bases from J; bases unmatched to any gene: 7. Germline V CDR1 and CDR2: SNHLY, FYNNEI. For the CDR3, the DNA is TGTGCCAGCAGTCTGGGACAGCCGAGCTCCTACAATGAGCAGTTCTTC. Protein sequence: CASSLGQPSSYNEQFF.

In this sample, this clonotype turned up a few times. This chain links TRBV6-2 or TRBV6-3 with TRBJ1-2; D is uncertain. Germline V gene data show CDR1 as MNHEY and CDR2 as SVGEGT. CDR3 length: 14 amino acids. V lost 0 bases, J lost 4 bases, and 9 bases lay in between. This chain's CDR3 is CASSYSPQTYGYTF. In nucleotides, the CDR3 is TGTGCCAGCAGTTACTCTCCGCAGACCTATGGCTACACCTTC.

This clonotype was detected only a few times. The gene calls are TRBV7-9 and TRBJ2-3; no definite D call. The V gene's germline CDR1 is SEHNR and CDR2 FQNEAQ (reference sequence). Trimming took off 6 bases at V and 0 bases at J, with 13 bases between the two ends. The length of the CDR3 is 15 residues. CDR3 coding DNA: TGTGCCAGCAGTCTCCCCGGCGACAGCACAGATACGCAGTATTTT. Encoded protein: CASSLPGDSTDTQYF.